This T cell receptor beta chain was observed in a study of regulatory T cells in long-lasting Graves disease. As for time point: newly diagnosed GD, antithyroid drugs for less than 3 months. TCR sequences were obtained from RNA taken from PBMCs. Trimming left V 5 bases short and J 3 bases short, with 10 bases between. The CDR3 covers 13 residues. Germline loops: CDR1 SNHLY, CDR2 FYNNEI. With iRepertoire HTBI primers and Arm-PCR of CDR3 regions, TCR beta libraries were built. MiXCR was run by TCRdb on the multiplex PCR reads, yielding one entry per CDR3 protein. This sample has around 250,000 distinct CDR3 sequences; around 18% occur once, and the top ten carry roughly 15%. This clonotype was recorded many times. In addition, the sample was reused for a study of T cells in Graves' hyperthyroidism and ophthalmopathy.

The sample consisted of peripheral blood mononuclear cells (PBMCs), taken at new diagnosis, from a patient treated with antithyroid drugs. The chain carries TRBV2 and TRBJ2-5; TRBD2 might be the D (6 bases). The TCR was taken from a woman in her twenties or thirties with Graves disease. As DNA, the CDR3 is TGTGCCAGCAGTTGGAGGGCGGAAGAGACCCAGTACTTC. This translates into CASSWRAEETQYF. The complete variable domain, with remaining parts taken from reference TRBV2 and TRBJ2-5, reads EPEVTQTPSHQVTQMGQEVILRCVPISNHLYFYWYRQILGQKVEFLVSFYNNEISEKSEIFDDQFSVERPDGSNFTLKIRSTKLEDSAMYFCASSWRAEETQYFGPGTRLLVL.